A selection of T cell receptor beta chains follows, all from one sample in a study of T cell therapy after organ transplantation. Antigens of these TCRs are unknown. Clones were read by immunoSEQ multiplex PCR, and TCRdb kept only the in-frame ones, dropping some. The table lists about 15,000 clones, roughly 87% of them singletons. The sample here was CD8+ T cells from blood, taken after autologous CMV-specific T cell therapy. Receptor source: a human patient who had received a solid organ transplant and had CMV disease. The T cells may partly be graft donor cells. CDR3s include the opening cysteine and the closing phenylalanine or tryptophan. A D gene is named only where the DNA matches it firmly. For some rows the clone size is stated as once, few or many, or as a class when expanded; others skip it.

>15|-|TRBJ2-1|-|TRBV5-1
TGCGCCAGCAGCCCAGGGGATTACTCCTACAATGAGCAGTTCTTC
CASSPGDYSYNEQFF
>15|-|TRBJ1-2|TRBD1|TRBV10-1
TGCGCCAGCAGCTCCCCGCGCCCGGGACAGGGGGGCTACACCTTC
CASSSPRPGQGGYTF
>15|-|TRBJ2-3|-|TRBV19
TGTGCCAGTAGTATTGGGCTAGCAGGAACAGATACGCAGTATTTT
CASSIGLAGTDTQYF
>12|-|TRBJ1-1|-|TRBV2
TGTGCCAGCATGGCGGGGTACACTGAAGCTTTCTTT
CASMAGYTEAFF
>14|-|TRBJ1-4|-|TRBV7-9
TGTGCCAGCAGCAACGCCAACAGTGTTGAAAAACTGTTTTTT
CASSNANSVEKLFF
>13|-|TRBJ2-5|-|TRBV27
TGTGCCAGCGGATTTGGTAATCAAGAGACCCAGTACTTC
CASGFGNQETQYF
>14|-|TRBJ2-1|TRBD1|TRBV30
TGTGCCTGGAGCCTGGGAACAGGGGGGAATGAGCAGTTCTTC
CAWSLGTGGNEQFF
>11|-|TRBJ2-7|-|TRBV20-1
TGCAGTGCTAGGGGACTTTCCGAGCAGTACTTC
CSARGLSEQYF
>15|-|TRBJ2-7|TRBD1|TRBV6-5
TGTGCCAGCAGTGCGGACAGGCCCGAGGCCCACGAGCAGTACTTC
CASSADRPEAHEQYF
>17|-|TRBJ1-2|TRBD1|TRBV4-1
TGCGCCAGCAGCCAAATTGCTTTCGGCAGGGGGCCCTATGGCTACACCTTC
CASSQIAFGRGPYGYTF
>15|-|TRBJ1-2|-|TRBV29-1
TGCAGCGTTGGTGGAGGGCAGCTTTCTAACTATGGCTACACCTTC
CSVGGGQLSNYGYTF
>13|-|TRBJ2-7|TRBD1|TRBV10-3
TGTGCCATCACCCCGGGACAGGGTTACGAGCAGTACTTC
CAITPGQGYEQYF
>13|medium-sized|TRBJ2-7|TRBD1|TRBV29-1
TGCAGCGTTGAAGATACAGGGGGCTGGGAGCAGTACTTC
CSVEDTGGWEQYF
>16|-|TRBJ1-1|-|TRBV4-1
TGCGCCAGCAGCCCACGAAGGGGGGGCATCGACACTGAAGCTTTCTTT
CASSPRRGGIDTEAFF
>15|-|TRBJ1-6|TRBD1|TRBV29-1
TGCAGCGCGACAGAGACAGGGGCAGGGAATTCACCCCTCCACTTT
CSATETGAGNSPLHF
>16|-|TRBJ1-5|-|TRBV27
TGTGCCAGCAGTTTAAAGTCAAGCTATAGCAATCAGCCCCAGCATTTT
CASSLKSSYSNQPQHF
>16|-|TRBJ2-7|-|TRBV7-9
TGTGCCAGCAGCTTAGCGGCAACCAAGGCCCTTTACGAGCAGTACTTC
CASSLAATKALYEQYF
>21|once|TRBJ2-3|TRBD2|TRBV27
TGTGCCAGCAACAAAATGGGGCAGGGCGTAGCGGGGGGGCTTAACCTAGATACGCAGTATTTT
CASNKMGQGVAGGLNLDTQYF
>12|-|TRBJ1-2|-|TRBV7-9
TGTGCCAGCAGCTCTACAGGAGGCTTGCACACCTTC
CASSSTGGLHTF
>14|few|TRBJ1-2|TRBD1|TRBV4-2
TGTGCCAGCAGCCAACCGGGACAGGGGGATGGCTACACCTTC
CASSQPGQGDGYTF
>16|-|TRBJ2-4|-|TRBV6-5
TGTGCCAGCAGTTACTCCATGGAGGGAGCCAAAAACATTCAGTACTTC
CASSYSMEGAKNIQYF
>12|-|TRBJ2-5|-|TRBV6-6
TGTGCCAGCACCTACCCCCAAGAGACCCAGTACTTC
CASTYPQETQYF
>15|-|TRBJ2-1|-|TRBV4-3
TGCGCCAGCAGCCAGTACGGGGGAGCGTACAATGAGCAGTTCTTC
CASSQYGGAYNEQFF
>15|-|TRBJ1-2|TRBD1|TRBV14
TGTGCCAGCAGCGACAAGGAGGGGACAGGGGTAGCCTACACCTTC
CASSDKEGTGVAYTF
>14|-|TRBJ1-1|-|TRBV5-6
TGTGCCAGCAGCTTGGACCTCATGAACACTGAAGCTTTCTTT
CASSLDLMNTEAFF
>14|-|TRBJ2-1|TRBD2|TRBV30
TGTGCCTGGTCGCTAGCGGGAGTCTCGGATGAGCAGTTCTTC
CAWSLAGVSDEQFF
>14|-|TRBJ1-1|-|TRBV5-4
TGTGCCAGCAGCTTCAGCAGGGGAGCCACTGAAGCTTTCTTT
CASSFSRGATEAFF
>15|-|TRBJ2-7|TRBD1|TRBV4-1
TGCGCCAGCAGCCCCTCCGGGACAGGGCCCTACGAGCAGTACTTC
CASSPSGTGPYEQYF
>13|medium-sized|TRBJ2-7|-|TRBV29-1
TGCAGCGTTGAGCCTAGTGGCGGCTACGAGCAGTACTTC
CSVEPSGGYEQYF
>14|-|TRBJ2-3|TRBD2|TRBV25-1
TGTGCCAGCAGTGAATCAGGGAGGGTTACTGCGCAGTATTTT
CASSESGRVTAQYF
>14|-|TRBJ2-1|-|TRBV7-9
TGTGCCAGCAGCTCCCCAGGACTTCTTAATGAGCAGTTCTTC
CASSSPGLLNEQFF
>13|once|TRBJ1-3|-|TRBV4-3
TGCGCCAGCAGCCAAGTGAACGGAAGAACCATATATTTT
CASSQVNGRTIYF
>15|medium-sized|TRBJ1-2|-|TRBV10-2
TGCGCCAGCAGTGAGGCGGCCATTGCCGTCTATGGCTACACCTTC
CASSEAAIAVYGYTF
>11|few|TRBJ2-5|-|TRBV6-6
TGTGCCAGCAGTTATCCCGAGACCCAGTACTTC
CASSYPETQYF
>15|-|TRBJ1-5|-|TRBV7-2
TGTGCCAGCAGCCAAAAAGAGAATAGAGGGCAGCCCCAGCATTTT
CASSQKENRGQPQHF
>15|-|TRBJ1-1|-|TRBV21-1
TGTGCCAGCAGCGGCAATCGGGACAGAGAGACTGAAGCTTTCTTT
CASSGNRDRETEAFF
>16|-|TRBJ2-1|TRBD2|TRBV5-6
TGTGCCAGCAGCTCCCCCCTAGCGGGCTCCTACAATGAGCAGTTCTTC
CASSSPLAGSYNEQFF
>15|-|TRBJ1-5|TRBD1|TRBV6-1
TGTGCCAGCAGTGAAATTCGACAGGGTAATCAGCCCCAGCATTTT
CASSEIRQGNQPQHF
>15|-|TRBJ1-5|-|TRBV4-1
TGCGCCAGCAGCCAAGAAGGGGGGCGAGGTCAGCCCCAGCATTTT
CASSQEGGRGQPQHF
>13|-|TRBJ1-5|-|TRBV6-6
TGTGCCAGCACATACAATAGCAATCAGCCCCAGCATTTT
CASTYNSNQPQHF
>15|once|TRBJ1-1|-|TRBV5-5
TGTGCCAGCAGCTTGGACCCCCGGGGGAGCACTGAAGCTTTCTTT
CASSLDPRGSTEAFF